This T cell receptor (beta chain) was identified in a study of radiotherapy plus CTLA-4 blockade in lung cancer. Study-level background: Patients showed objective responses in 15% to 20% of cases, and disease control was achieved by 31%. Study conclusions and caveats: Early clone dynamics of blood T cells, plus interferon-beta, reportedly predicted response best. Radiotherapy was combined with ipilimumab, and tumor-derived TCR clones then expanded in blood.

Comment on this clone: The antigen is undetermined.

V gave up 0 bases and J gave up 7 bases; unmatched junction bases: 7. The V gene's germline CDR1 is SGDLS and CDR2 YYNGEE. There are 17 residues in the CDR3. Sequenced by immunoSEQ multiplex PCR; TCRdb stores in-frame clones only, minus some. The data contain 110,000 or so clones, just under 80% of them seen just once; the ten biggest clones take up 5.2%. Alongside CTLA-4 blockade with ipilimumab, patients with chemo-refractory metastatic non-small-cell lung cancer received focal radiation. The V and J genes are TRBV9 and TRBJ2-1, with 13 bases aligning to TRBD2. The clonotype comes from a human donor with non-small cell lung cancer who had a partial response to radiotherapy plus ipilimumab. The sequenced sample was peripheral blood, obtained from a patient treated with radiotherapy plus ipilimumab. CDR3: CASSVDSRLAGGNEQFF. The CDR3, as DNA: TGTGCCAGCAGCGTAGACTCGAGACTAGCGGGAGGTAATGAGCAGTTCTTC.